This TCR beta chain stems from a study of long-term antiretroviral therapy in people with HIV. The wider study: The earliest samples came about a decade before the 2015 immediate-ART recommendation. Study results and caveats: Post-treatment diversity went higher with ART but stayed below transplant donor controls.

Survey-level resolution applied to immunoSEQ assay v3.0. Assay used: immunoSEQ multiplex PCR; TCRdb lists only in-frame clones, some missing. The sample includes 25,000 to 30,000 clones, about 94% of them seen just once. In regard to this clone: Antigen unknown.

The junction had 0 bases not matched to a gene; V was cut back by 6 bases and J by 4 bases. The CDR3 runs to 12 residues. Germline assignment: CDR1 MNHEY and CDR2 SVGAGI. Sampling of each donor yielded at least one pre-ART PBMC sample and at least two post-ART PBMC samples. Cryopreserved PBMC samples of roughly 0.85-11 million cells were used for DNA extraction. The sequenced sample was unsorted PBMCs, obtained around 6.5 years after starting antiretroviral therapy. The chain has TRBV6-5 and TRBJ1-1; 9 nucleotides align to TRBD1. The receptor comes from a woman in her thirties or forties with HIV. CDR3 amino acids: CASRTGGTEAFF. In nucleotides, the CDR3 is TGTGCCAGCAGGACAGGGGGCACTGAAGCTTTCTTT.